This T cell receptor (beta chain) was recovered during a study of human T cells and chemical hapten exposure. Study information: Variability of per-sample TCR yields stemmed mainly from small differences in pooled library volume. Points from the study as a whole: Sensitizing to DPC left TCRs with a frequency above 1 in 1000 unaltered.

TCRdb passed the RACE reads through MiXCR, listing each CDR3 protein once. The sample comprises 75,000 to 90,000 distinct CDR3 sequences, roughly 10% of which are singletons, and more than 4% rests with the top ten. Turning to this clonotype: The antigen remains undetermined.

The trim removed 5 bases at V and 1 base at J, leaving 5 bases unmatched. Per the germline V gene, CDR1 is SGHTA and CDR2 is FQGNSA. The CDR3 runs 15 residues. Noted time point: patch test 2, 6 weeks after DPC sensitization. Treatment denoted: therapeutic diphenylcyclopropenone sensitization with weekly scalp DPC. Patch tests were applied only after blood draws. The input for sequencing was whole blood, taken in connection with sensitization to the hapten diphenylcyclopropenone (DPC). The clonotype originates from a woman aged 45-59 years with alopecia areata. Some clones in this sample may be carry-over from other donors' samples. This chain links TRBV7-2 with TRBJ2-7; TRBD2 matches at 10 bases. CDR3 sequence (DNA): TGTGCCAGCAGCGAATTAGCGGGAGGATCCTACGAGCAGTACTTC. Protein product: CASSELAGGSYEQYF.